This TCR beta chain was captured in a study of blood T cell repertoires in COVID-19. Study details: Acute and convalescent COVID-19 specimens originated in the United States, Italy and Spain.

Looked up from germline, CDR1 is MNHEY and CDR2 is SMNVEV (reference sequence). Trimming removed 5 bases from V and 1 base from J; junction bases left unmatched: 15. The CDR3 has 18 amino acids. Assay used: immunoSEQ multiplex PCR; TCRdb lists only in-frame clones, some missing. The sample has about 200,000 clones, about 86% seen once. Sequencing used PBMCs or T cells enriched from blood (not recorded which). This receptor was taken from a woman aged 40 to 49 in a cohort exposed to, infected with or recovered from COVID-19 (not recorded which). This chain joins TRBV27 and TRBJ1-1; 8 nucleotides align to TRBD1. The CDR3 nucleotides read TGTGCCAGCAGTCCAAGGACAGGGAACCAGGTTACGAACACTGAAGCTTTCTTT. Translated, it gives CASSPRTGNQVTNTEAFF.